This TCR beta chain came from a study of response to subunit inactivated influenza vaccine. Study results and limitations: Authors suggested that a seasonal influenza vaccination recruits few new T cells each time.

This clonotype was seen only a few times. Its antigen is not known. Each CDR3 protein gets one entry after TCRdb re-called the RT-PCR reads with MiXCR. The sample includes roughly 790,000 distinct CDR3 sequences, approximately 21% of them seen just once. The CDR3 is 19 residues long. V lost 5 bases and J lost 4, with 29 bases in between. Looked up from germline, CDR1 is SGHAT and CDR2 is FQDESV (reference sequence). Sequenced here: PBMCs from blood, sampled around 5 days after vaccination. The chain links TRBV11-1 to TRBJ2-5; TRBD1 is a possible D gene (5 bases). The clonotype was recovered from a man aged 45 to 65 who received an inactivated influenza vaccine. CDR3 coding DNA: TGTGCCAGCAGCCTTCACAGACAGCAGAACCTCCCCAGGATAGAGACCCAGTACTTC. As protein: CASSLHRQQNLPRIETQYF.